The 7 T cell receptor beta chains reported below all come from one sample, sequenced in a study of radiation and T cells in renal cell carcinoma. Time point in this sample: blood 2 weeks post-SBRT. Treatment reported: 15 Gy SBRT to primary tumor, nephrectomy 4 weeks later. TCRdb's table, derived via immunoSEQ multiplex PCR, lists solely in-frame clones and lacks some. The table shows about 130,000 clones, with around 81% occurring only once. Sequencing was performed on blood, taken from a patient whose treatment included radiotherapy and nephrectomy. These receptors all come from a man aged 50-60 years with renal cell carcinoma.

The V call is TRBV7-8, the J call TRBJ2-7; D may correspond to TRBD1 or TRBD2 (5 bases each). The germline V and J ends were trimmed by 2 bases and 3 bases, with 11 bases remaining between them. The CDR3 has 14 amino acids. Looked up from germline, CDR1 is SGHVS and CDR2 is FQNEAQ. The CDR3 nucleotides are TGTGCCAGCAGCTTAAGTCTGGGGGTCTACGAGCAGTACTTC. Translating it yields CASSLSLGVYEQYF.

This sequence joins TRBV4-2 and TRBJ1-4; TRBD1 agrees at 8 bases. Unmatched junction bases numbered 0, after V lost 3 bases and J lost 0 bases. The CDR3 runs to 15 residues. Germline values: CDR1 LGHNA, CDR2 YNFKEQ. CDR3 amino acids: CASSQDRATNEKLFF. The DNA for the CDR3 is TGTGCCAGCAGCCAGGACAGGGCAACTAATGAAAAACTGTTTTTT.

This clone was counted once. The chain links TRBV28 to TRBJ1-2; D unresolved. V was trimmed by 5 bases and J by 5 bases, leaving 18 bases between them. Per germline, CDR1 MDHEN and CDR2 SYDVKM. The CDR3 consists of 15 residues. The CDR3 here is CASSAPPWDGYGYTF. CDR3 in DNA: TGTGCCAGCAGTGCACCTCCGTGGGATGGGTATGGCTACACCTTC.

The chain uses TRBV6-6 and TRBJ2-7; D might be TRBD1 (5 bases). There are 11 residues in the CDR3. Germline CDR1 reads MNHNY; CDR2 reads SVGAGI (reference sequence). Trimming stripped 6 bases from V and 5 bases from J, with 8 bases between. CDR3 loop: CASRLQDEQYF. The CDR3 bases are TGTGCCAGCAGGTTACAGGACGAGCAGTACTTC.

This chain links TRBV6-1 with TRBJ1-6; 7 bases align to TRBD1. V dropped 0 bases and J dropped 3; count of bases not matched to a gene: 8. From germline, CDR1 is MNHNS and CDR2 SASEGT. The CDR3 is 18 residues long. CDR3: CASSEALGQWIYNSPLHF. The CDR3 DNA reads TGTGCCAGCAGTGAAGCCCTGGGACAGTGGATCTATAATTCACCCCTCCACTTT.

CDR3 sequence reads: CASRLTGAAYEQYF. The CDR3, as DNA: TGTGCCAGCAGGCTAACCGGGGCCGCCTACGAGCAGTACTTC. This chain connects TRBV6-5 to TRBJ2-7; D tentatively fits TRBD1 or TRBD2 (5 bases each). Trimming shortened V by 6 bases and J by 2 bases, and 14 bases separated the two germline ends. The CDR3 sequence is 14 residues long. The germline V gene encodes CDR1 MNHEY and CDR2 SVGAGI.

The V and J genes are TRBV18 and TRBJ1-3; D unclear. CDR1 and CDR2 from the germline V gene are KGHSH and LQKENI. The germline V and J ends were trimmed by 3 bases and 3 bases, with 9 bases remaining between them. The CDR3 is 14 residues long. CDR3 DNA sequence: TGTGCCAGCTCACCGAACGGAGATGGAAACACCATATATTTT. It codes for CASSPNGDGNTIYF.